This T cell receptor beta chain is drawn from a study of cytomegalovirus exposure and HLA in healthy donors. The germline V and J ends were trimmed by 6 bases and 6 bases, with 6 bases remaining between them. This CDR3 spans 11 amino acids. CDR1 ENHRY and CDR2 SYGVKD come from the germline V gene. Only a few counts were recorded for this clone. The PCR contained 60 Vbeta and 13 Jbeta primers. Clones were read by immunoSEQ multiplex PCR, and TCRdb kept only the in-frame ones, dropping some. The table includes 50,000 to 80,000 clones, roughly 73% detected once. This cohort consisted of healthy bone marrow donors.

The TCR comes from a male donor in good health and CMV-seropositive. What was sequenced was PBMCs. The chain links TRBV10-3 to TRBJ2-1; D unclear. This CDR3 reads CAISLGNEQFF. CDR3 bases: TGTGCCATCAGCCTAGGCAATGAGCAGTTCTTC.